The 9 T cell receptor beta chains below were found in one sample sequenced in a study of blood T cell repertoires in COVID-19. Measured with immunoSEQ multiplex PCR; TCRdb has only the in-frame clones, and not every one. The sample gives some 150,000 clones, 80% of which show up once; under 0.75% is in the top ten. Sequences were obtained from peripheral blood. The receptors derive from a man in his fifties or sixties with acute or convalescent COVID-19.

The rearrangement uses TRBV6-2 or TRBV6-3 and TRBJ2-7; D remains ambiguous. The CDR3 consists of 14 residues. V lost 4 bases and J lost 3, with 13 bases in between. Germline V gives CDR1 MNHEY, CDR2 SVGEGT. The CDR3 loop is CASSLSPSGYEQYF. CDR3 sequence (DNA): TGTGCCAGCAGTTTATCCCCATCGGGCTACGAGCAGTACTTC.

The chain uses TRBV5-6 and TRBJ2-1; D may be TRBD1 (6 bases). This CDR3 has 13 residues. V lost 2 bases to trimming and J lost 4 bases, with 7 bases between them. Germline V gives CDR1 SGHDT, CDR2 YYEEEE. The CDR3 sequence is CASSFDRYNEQFF. As DNA, the CDR3 is TGTGCCAGCAGCTTTGACAGGTACAATGAGCAGTTCTTC.

The chain recombines TRBV9 with TRBJ1-3, with 7 bases that match TRBD1. CDR1 is SGDLS and CDR2 is YYNGEE in the germline V gene. The CDR3 is 17 residues long. With 0 bases clipped from V and 4 bases from J, the junction kept 10 bases outside the gene matches. The CDR3 sequence: CASSVGDTRGSGNTIYF. As DNA, the CDR3 is TGTGCCAGCAGCGTAGGGGACACCAGGGGGTCGGGAAACACCATATATTTT. Looking up the rest from reference TRBV9 and TRBJ1-3 gives the full variable domain: DSGVTQTPKHLITATGQRVTLRCSPRSGDLSVYWYQQSLDQGLQFLIQYYNGEERAKGNILERFSAQQFPDLHSELNLSSLELGDSALYFCASSVGDTRGSGNTIYFGEGSWLTVV.

The genes are TRBV4-2 and TRBJ1-5, with 8 bases matching TRBD1. The CDR3 consists of 14 residues. From germline, CDR1 is LGHNA and CDR2 YNFKEQ. J was trimmed by 7 bases and V by 3 bases; bases with no gene match: 5. The CDR3 DNA follows: TGTGCCAGCAGCCACACAGGGGGAGGGCAGCCCCAGCATTTT. This gives the protein CASSHTGGGQPQHF.

The CDR3 DNA is TGTGCCCCAAGAAACACCATATATTTT. This translates into CAPRNTIYF. V is TRBV24-1 and J is TRBJ1-3; D is uncertain. Germline CDR1 reads KGHDR; CDR2 reads SFDVKD. The CDR3 is 9 amino acids. Trimming left V 12 bases short and J 5 bases short, with 4 bases between.

This chain uses TRBV5-6 with TRBJ1-2, with TRBD1 identical over 7 bases. V lost 4 bases to trimming and J lost 4 bases; unmatched junction nucleotides: 4. The CDR3 sequence is 13 residues long. The germline CDR1 and CDR2 sequences are SGHDT and YYEEEE. The CDR3 protein is CASSPRGPYGYTF. DNA for the CDR3: TGTGCCAGCAGCCCAAGGGGGCCCTATGGCTACACCTTC.

CDR3 protein: CASSVAGSGSTPYEQYF. CDR3 bases: TGTGCCAGCAGCGTGGCCGGTAGCGGGAGCACCCCCTACGAGCAGTACTTC. The rearrangement links TRBV9 to TRBJ2-7; 9 nucleotides match TRBD2. The V and J ends lost 2 bases and 2 bases, in that order; junction bases with no gene match: 11. The CDR3 runs to 17 residues. The germline CDR1 and CDR2 sequences are SGDLS and YYNGEE.

CDR3 protein: CASSLNSQGNTEAFF. The CDR3 DNA follows: TGCGCCAGCAGCTTGAACTCGCAGGGGAACACTGAAGCTTTCTTT. This chain uses TRBV5-1 with TRBJ1-1; D might be TRBD1 (5 bases). The CDR3 is 15 amino acids. V gave up 1 base and J gave up 1 base, with 11 bases separating them. Per the germline V gene, CDR1 is SGHRS and CDR2 is YFSETQ.

The V call is TRBV5-4, the J call TRBJ2-2; 12 nucleotides align to TRBD1. Germline loops: CDR1 SGHNT, CDR2 YYREEE (reference sequence). CDR3 size: 16 residues. The ends lost 0 bases at V and 6 bases at J; junction bases unmatched: 3. CDR3 coding DNA: TGTGCCAGCAGCTTGGGGGGACAGGGGGCGGCCGGGGAGCTGTTTTTT. It codes for CASSLGGQGAAGELFF. The full variable domain, completed using reference TRBV5-4 and TRBJ2-2, is ETGVTQSPTHLIKTRGQQVTLRCSSQSGHNTVSWYQQALGQGPQFIFQYYREEENGRGNFPPRFSGLQFPNYSSELNVNALELDDSALYLCASSLGGQGAAGELFFGEGSRLTVL.